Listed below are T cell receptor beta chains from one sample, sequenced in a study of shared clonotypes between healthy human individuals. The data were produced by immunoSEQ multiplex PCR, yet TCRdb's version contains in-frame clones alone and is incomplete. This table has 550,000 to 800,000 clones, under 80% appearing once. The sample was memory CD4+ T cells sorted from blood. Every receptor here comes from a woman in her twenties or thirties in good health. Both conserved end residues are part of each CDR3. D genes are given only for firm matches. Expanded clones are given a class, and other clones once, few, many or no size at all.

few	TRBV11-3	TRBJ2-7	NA	TGTGCCAGCAGCTTATCCCATGACGGAAACTACGAGCAGTACTTC	CASSLSHDGNYEQYF
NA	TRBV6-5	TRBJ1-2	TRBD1	TGTGCCAGCAGTTCGGATACCGGGACAGGGAGCCATGGCTACACCTTC	CASSSDTGTGSHGYTF
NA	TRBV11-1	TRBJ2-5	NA	TGTGCCAGCAGCTGGACCGGGACAATCTCAGAGACCCAGTACTTC	CASSWTGTISETQYF
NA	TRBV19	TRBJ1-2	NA	TGTGCCAGTAGTATGGGCGGGGGGCCATACTATGGCTACACCTTC	CASSMGGGPYYGYTF
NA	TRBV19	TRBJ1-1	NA	TGTGCCAGTAGCAGTCTAAGGTTGGGCACTGAAGCTTTCTTT	CASSSLRLGTEAFF
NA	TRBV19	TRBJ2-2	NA	TGTGCCAGTAGTATAGGACTTTTAGCGGCCGGGGAGCTGTTTTTT	CASSIGLLAAGELFF
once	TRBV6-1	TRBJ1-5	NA	TGTGCCAGCAGTGAATATGCTCAGCCCCAGCATTTT	CASSEYAQPQHF
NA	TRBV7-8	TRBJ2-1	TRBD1	TGTGCCAGCAGCTTAGGGACAGGAGTCTACAATGAGCAGTTCTTC	CASSLGTGVYNEQFF
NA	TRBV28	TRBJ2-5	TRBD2	TGTGCCAGCAGTCCCCGGACTAGCGGGAGGGCCCGGGAGACCCAGTACTTC	CASSPRTSGRARETQYF
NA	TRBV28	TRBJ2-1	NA	TGTGCCAGTAACATTTTCCATGAGCAGTTCTTC	CASNIFHEQFF
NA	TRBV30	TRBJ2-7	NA	TGTGCCTGGTTGACAGTGAGGCAGCAGTACTTC	CAWLTVRQQYF
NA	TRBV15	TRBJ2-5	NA	TGTGCCACCAGCAGGGAGGGACAAGAGACCCAGTACTTC	CATSREGQETQYF
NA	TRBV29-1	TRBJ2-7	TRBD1	TGCAGCGTGAACCAGGGGGCAGGCGAGCAGTACTTC	CSVNQGAGEQYF
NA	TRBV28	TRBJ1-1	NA	TGTGCCAGCAGTCGTACAGGGACGAACACTGAAGCTTTCTTT	CASSRTGTNTEAFF
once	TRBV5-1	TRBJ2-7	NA	TGCGCCAGCAGTCTCCGTAGCGGTCTCTCCTACGAGCAGTACTTC	CASSLRSGLSYEQYF
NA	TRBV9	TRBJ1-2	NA	TGTGCCAGCAGCGTAGCAGGGAGTAGGGGCTACACCTTC	CASSVAGSRGYTF
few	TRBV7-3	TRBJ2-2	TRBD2	TGTGCCAGCAGCTTAGGACTAGAAATCGGGGAGCTGTTTTTT	CASSLGLEIGELFF
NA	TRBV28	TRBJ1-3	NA	TGTGCCAGCAGTTTACCCCTAAGCTTTGGAAACACCATATATTTT	CASSLPLSFGNTIYF
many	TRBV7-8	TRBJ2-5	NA	TGTGCCAGCAGCCCTTCGGCCCGGGGAGGTACGGGGGTCCAAGAGACCCAGTACTTC	CASSPSARGGTGVQETQYF
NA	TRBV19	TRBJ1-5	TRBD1	TGTGCCAGTAGTATTACAGGGGGTCTAAATCAGCCCCAGCATTTT	CASSITGGLNQPQHF
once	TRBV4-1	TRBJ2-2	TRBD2	TGCGCCAGCAGACAAAACCCGGGAGGACTAGCCTCTTCTGGGGAGCTGTTTTTT	CASRQNPGGLASSGELFF
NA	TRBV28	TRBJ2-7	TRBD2	TGTGCCAGCAGTTTCAGGACTAGCGGGAGGTCCGCCGGATCCGAGCAGTACTTC	CASSFRTSGRSAGSEQYF